This TCR beta chain came from a study of cytomegalovirus exposure and HLA in healthy donors. Study-wide points: It was 160 or so TCR beta chains that were listed as cytomegalovirus-associated.

The V end was cut by 4 bases, the J end by 10 bases, with 11 bases between. Per the germline V gene, CDR1 is KGHSY and CDR2 is FQNENV. The CDR3 extends over 12 amino acids. This clone was observed a handful of times. The antigen is unknown. Amplification used 60 Vbeta primers and 13 Jbeta primers. The assay was immunoSEQ multiplex PCR, and TCRdb's table has in-frame clones only and misses some. This sample carries roughly 150,000 clones, 80% to 85% of them seen once, and the ten largest clones take roughly 2.7%. Sample: PBMCs. The TCR sequence derives from a boy between 2 and 10 years old in good health and CMV-seronegative. The chain employs TRBV16 and TRBJ2-1; D gene ambiguous. In DNA, the CDR3 is TGTGCCAGCAGCCGACAAGTCAGGGAGCAGTTCTTC. Residues: CASSRQVREQFF. Based on the CDR3 plus reference TRBV16 and TRBJ2-1, the full variable domain is GEEVAQTPKHLVRGEGQKAKLYCAPIKGHSYVFWYQQVLKNEFKFLISFQNENVFDETGMPKERFSAKCLPNSPCSLEIQATKLEDSAVYFCASSRQVREQFFGPGTRLTVL.